Detailed here is one TCR beta chain. The CDR3 length is 15 residues. In germline, CDR1 is SGHTA, CDR2 FQGNSA. The J segment lost 3 bases and the V segment lost 3 bases, leaving 7 bases of the junction unmatched. Participants, about 18 to 90 years old, spanned under 25 US areas. These data come from a study of blood T cell repertoires in COVID-19. For the study at large: The cDNA or gDNA used as material had been derived from T cells, B-cell-depleted T cells, or PBMCs.

Sequenced by immunoSEQ multiplex PCR; TCRdb stores in-frame clones only, minus some. This table has hundreds of thousands of clones, 88% appearing once. This sequence joins TRBV7-2 and TRBJ2-5; TRBD2 agrees at 7 bases. The source material was PBMCs or T cells enriched from blood (not recorded which). This TCR came from a woman in her sixties or seventies who had recovered from COVID-19. Here the CDR3 DNA reads TGTGCCAGCAGCTTTCAGGCGAGCGGGGAAGAGACCCAGTACTTC. This codes for CASSFQASGEETQYF. Full variable domain (rest looked up from reference TRBV7-2 and TRBJ2-5): GAGVSQSPSNKVTEKGKDVELRCDPISGHTALYWYRQSLGQGLEFLIYFQGNSAPDKSGLPSDRFSAERTGGSVSTLTIQRTQQEDSAVYLCASSFQASGEETQYFGPGTRLLVL.